This entry lists 4 T cell receptor beta chains sequenced from one sample in a study of cytomegalovirus exposure and HLA in healthy donors. Primers: 60 Vbeta forward and 13 Jbeta reverse. Clones were read by immunoSEQ multiplex PCR, and TCRdb kept only the in-frame ones, dropping some. In the table there are around 120,000 clones, 79% of which are singletons. Sequenced sample: PBMCs. The receptors come from a young man in good health and CMV-seronegative.

The V gene is TRBV28, the J gene TRBJ2-1; D not certain. Germline V gives CDR1 MDHEN, CDR2 SYDVKM. This CDR3 comprises 14 residues. V gave up 3 bases and J gave up 0 bases, with 6 bases separating them. CDR3: CASSFASSYNEQFF. The CDR3 nucleotides read TGTGCCAGCAGTTTTGCTAGCTCCTACAATGAGCAGTTCTTC.

This clone was counted a few times. The genes are TRBV30 and TRBJ1-1; D is possibly TRBD1 (5 bases). The germline V and J ends were trimmed by 5 bases and 3 bases, with 7 bases remaining between them. From germline, CDR1 is GTSNPN and CDR2 SVGIG (reference sequence). The CDR3 has 11 residues. The DNA for the CDR3 is TGTGCCTGGGCGGGGGACACTGAAGCTTTCTTT. Amino acid sequence: CAWAGDTEAFF.

This clone was found once. The V and J genes are TRBV18 and TRBJ2-2, with TRBD2 identical over 14 bases. CDR1 and CDR2 from the germline V gene are KGHSH and LQKENI. V lost 3 bases to trimming and J lost 5 bases; unmatched junction nucleotides: 5. This CDR3 is built from 17 residues. Here the CDR3 reads CASSPGLAGANTGELFF. The CDR3 coding sequence is TGTGCCAGCTCACCGGGACTAGCGGGAGCTAATACCGGGGAGCTGTTTTTT.

This rearrangement joins TRBV5-1 to TRBJ2-1; 8 bases agree with TRBD2. V lost 7 bases and J lost 10; bases outside the gene matches: 13. The CDR3 spans 14 residues. The germline V gene encodes CDR1 SGHRS and CDR2 YFSETQ. The DNA for the CDR3 is TGCGCCAGCTCCATCCAGCGGGAGATCAGCGAGCAGTTCTTC. This encodes CASSIQREISEQFF.